Shown below are 23 T cell receptor beta chains from a single sample sequenced in a study of cytomegalovirus exposure and HLA in healthy donors. Libraries were prepared by immunoSEQ multiplex PCR; TCRdb keeps only in-frame clonotypes and omits some of them. The data contain 200,000 or so clones, around 80% of them singletons. Material for sequencing was PBMCs. The source is a woman aged 25 to 39 in good health and CMV-seropositive.

CDR3 nucleotides: TGCAGTGCCGACAGAACAGGGGAGGCTTTCTTT. Protein: CSADRTGEAFF. This rearrangement joins TRBV20-1 to TRBJ1-1; TRBD1 aligns across 7 bases. This CDR3 is built from 11 residues. V lost 6 bases and J lost 11; bases outside the gene matches: 9. CDR1 and CDR2 (germline): DFQATT, SNEGSKA (reference sequence).

The V gene is TRBV28, the J gene TRBJ1-1, with 7 bases that match TRBD1. From germline, CDR1 is MDHEN and CDR2 SYDVKM. The CDR3 totals 14 residues. Unmatched junction bases numbered 6, after V lost 4 bases and J lost 4 bases. The CDR3 DNA reads as TGTGCCAGCAGTTCCACTACAGGGGTCACTGAAGCTTTCTTT. Translating it yields CASSSTTGVTEAFF.

This clone appeared once. The V and J genes are TRBV7-6 and TRBJ2-7; weak D call: TRBD1 (5 bases). The germline V and J ends were trimmed by 2 bases and 2 bases, with 13 bases remaining between them. The CDR3 contains 15 residues. The germline gives CDR1 SGHVS, CDR2 FNYEAQ. CDR3 in amino acids: CASSLQQGETYEQYF. The CDR3 DNA reads as TGTGCCAGCAGCTTACAGCAGGGCGAGACCTACGAGCAGTACTTC.

This clone was detected only once. The genes are TRBV5-1 and TRBJ1-1; D not certain. CDR3 length: 13 residues. Germline-derived CDR1 and CDR2 are SGHRS and YFSETQ. Trimming removed 5 bases at V and 2 bases at J, with 10 bases between. CDR3 sequence: CASRADINTEAFF. The CDR3 region has the DNA TGCGCCAGCAGGGCCGATATAAACACTGAAGCTTTCTTT.

This chain connects TRBV10-3 to TRBJ2-2; TRBD2 is a possible D gene (6 bases). Germline lookup yields CDR1 ENHRY and CDR2 SYGVKD. Between the trimmed V and J ends, which lost 2 bases and 4 bases, there was a span of 11 bases. This CDR3 has 15 amino acids. The CDR3 sequence is CAISERERVTGELFF. CDR3 sequence (DNA): TGTGCCATCAGTGAGAGGGAGCGGGTCACCGGGGAGCTGTTTTTT.

This clone was picked up a small number of times. V usage is TRBV14 and J usage is TRBJ2-7; tentatively, D is TRBD2 (5 bases). The V end lost 4 bases, the J end lost 2 bases, and 9 bases lay between the germline ends. CDR1 and CDR2 (germline): SGHDN, FVKESK. The length of the CDR3 is 13 residues. CDR3 nucleotide sequence: TGTGCCAGCAGCCTACTAGGTGCCTACGAGCAGTACTTC. Amino acids: CASSLLGAYEQYF.

The chain couples TRBV7-9 to TRBJ2-1; 7 bases line up with TRBD2. Trimming took 0 bases from V and 9 from J; bases not matched to a gene: 8. The CDR3 extends over 15 amino acids. CDR1 and CDR2 (germline): SEHNR, FQNEAQ (reference sequence). CDR3 protein: CASSLASGEGGEQFF. The CDR3, as DNA: TGTGCCAGCAGCTTAGCGTCGGGGGAGGGTGGTGAGCAGTTCTTC.

This clone was observed once. The chain joins TRBV28 to TRBJ2-2; a weak D match, TRBD2 (5 bases). The CDR3 is 17 residues long. Germline CDR1 reads MDHEN; CDR2 reads SYDVKM. Trimming removed 2 bases from V and 4 bases from J, with 17 bases in between. CDR3 region: CASSLGPTIPVTGELFF. The CDR3 DNA sequence: TGTGCCAGCAGTTTAGGCCCGACTATCCCAGTCACCGGGGAGCTGTTTTTT.

The gene calls are TRBV2 and TRBJ2-3; D is ambiguous. This CDR3 comprises 14 residues. Germline V gives CDR1 SNHLY, CDR2 FYNNEI. Trimming left V 4 bases short and J 2 bases short, with 10 bases between. The CDR3 region has the DNA TGTGCCAGCAGTGGACGCGGAACCACAGATACGCAGTATTTT. Encoded protein: CASSGRGTTDTQYF.

The chain links TRBV4-1 to TRBJ2-1; 7 nucleotides line up with TRBD1. CDR3 length: 16 residues. The junction had 4 bases not matched to a gene; V was cut back by 0 bases and J by 2 bases. From germline, CDR1 is MGHRA and CDR2 YSYEKL. CDR3 sequence (DNA): TGCGCCAGCAGCCAAGAAGACAGGGATGCCTACAATGAGCAGTTCTTC. Encoded protein: CASSQEDRDAYNEQFF.

This rearrangement joins TRBV4-1 to TRBJ2-7; 9 bases are a match to TRBD1. V lost 2 bases, J lost 5 bases, and 4 bases stayed unmatched. This CDR3 region has 14 residues. CDR1 is MGHRA, CDR2 YSYEKL, per germline. The CDR3 loop is CASSQPGQGNEQYF. CDR3 nucleotide sequence: TGCGCCAGCAGCCAACCGGGACAGGGTAACGAGCAGTACTTC.

The chain couples TRBV6-5 to TRBJ2-7; 11 bases map to TRBD2. V trimming: 6 bases; J trimming: 3 bases; junction bases outside the gene matches: 7. The CDR3 has 15 amino acids. Germline CDR1 and CDR2: MNHEY and SVGAGI. The CDR3 protein is CASRPLAGGNYEQYF. The DNA of the CDR3 is TGTGCCAGCAGGCCCCTAGCGGGAGGAAACTACGAGCAGTACTTC.

The V gene is TRBV5-6, the J gene TRBJ2-5; weak D call: TRBD2 (5 bases). The CDR3 extends over 16 amino acids. Germline lookup yields CDR1 SGHDT and CDR2 YYEEEE. Trimming took off 1 base at V and 2 bases at J, with 15 bases between the two ends. The chain's CDR3 is CASSLLRPGNQETQYF. The CDR3, as DNA: TGTGCCAGCAGCTTGCTGAGACCCGGGAATCAAGAGACCCAGTACTTC.

The chain links TRBV19 to TRBJ2-3, with 7 bases aligning to TRBD1. Per the germline V gene, CDR1 is LNHDA and CDR2 is SQIVND (reference sequence). CDR3 length equals 15 residues. J gave up 4 bases and V 9 bases, and 13 bases lay outside the gene matches. CDR3 in DNA: TGTGCCAGCGGATCTCACGACAGGGCCGCAGATACGCAGTATTTT. This encodes CASGSHDRAADTQYF.

V gene TRBV2 combines with J gene TRBJ2-7, with TRBD2 matching 8 bases. Germline CDR1 and CDR2: SNHLY and FYNNEI. The CDR3 is 15 residues long. J gave up 3 bases and V 4 bases, and 8 bases lay outside the gene matches. The CDR3 bases are TGTGCCAGCAGTGCCTCTCTTAGCGGGAACTACGAGCAGTACTTC. Translation: CASSASLSGNYEQYF.

This chain connects TRBV10-3 to TRBJ2-1, with 8 bases that match TRBD1. V lost 10 bases, J lost 0 bases, and 8 bases stayed unmatched. The CDR3 covers 15 residues. The V gene's germline CDR1 is ENHRY and CDR2 SYGVKD. The chain's CDR3 is CATLSGTGSYNEQFF. The CDR3 DNA sequence: TGTGCCACACTCTCCGGGACAGGCTCCTACAATGAGCAGTTCTTC.

This rearrangement joins TRBV28 to TRBJ1-2; 7 bases map to TRBD1. This CDR3 is built from 14 residues. V was clipped by 7 bases and J by 0 bases; unmatched bases: 5. The germline V gene has CDR1 MDHEN and CDR2 SYDVKM. DNA for the CDR3: TGTGCCAGCATCCCAGGGGGTACTAACTATGGCTACACCTTC. This sequence encodes CASIPGGTNYGYTF.

J is TRBJ1-2 and V is TRBV20-1; possible D gene TRBD1, 5 bases. Deletions cut 7 bases from V and 7 bases from J, with 13 bases between. This CDR3 is built from 11 residues. Germline CDR1 DFQATT, CDR2 SNEGSKA (reference sequence). The CDR3 DNA follows: TGCAGTGAAAGCAGGGTACTTGGCTACACCTTC. It encodes CSESRVLGYTF.

V and J are TRBV13 and TRBJ2-1; 10 positions agree with TRBD2. The ends lost 5 bases at V and 3 bases at J; junction bases unmatched: 4. This CDR3 comprises 15 residues. Germline loops: CDR1 PRHDT, CDR2 FYEKMQ (reference sequence). The CDR3 here is CASSITSGVYNEQFF. The CDR3 coding sequence is TGTGCCAGCAGCATAACTAGCGGGGTCTACAATGAGCAGTTCTTC.

V is TRBV30 and J is TRBJ2-1, with 8 bases aligning to TRBD2. Germline trimming cut 4 bases from V and 1 base from J; bases unmatched to any gene: 12. Germline V CDR1 and CDR2: GTSNPN, SVGIG (reference sequence). The CDR3 contains 17 residues. The CDR3: CAWTIYRTSRSYNEQFF. Here the CDR3 DNA reads TGTGCCTGGACCATCTATAGGACTAGCAGATCCTACAATGAGCAGTTCTTC.

CDR3 sequence reads: CASSELTAPESEAFF. CDR3 coding DNA: TGTGCCAGCAGTGAACTGACAGCCCCTGAATCCGAAGCTTTCTTT. The rearrangement uses TRBV2 and TRBJ1-1; weak D call: TRBD1 (5 bases). The germline V and J ends were trimmed by 2 bases and 8 bases, with 18 bases remaining between them. The length of the CDR3 is 15 residues. CDR1 is SNHLY and CDR2 is FYNNEI in the germline V gene.

The chain links TRBV5-1 to TRBJ1-2; tentative D call: TRBD1 (6 bases). Trimming cost V 2 bases and J 6 bases, with 8 bases left between them. This CDR3 is built from 12 residues. Per germline, CDR1 SGHRS and CDR2 YFSETQ. This CDR3 is CASSLQGNGYTF. The CDR3, as DNA: TGCGCCAGCAGCTTACAGGGAAATGGCTACACCTTC.

The chain couples TRBV30 to TRBJ1-5; D remains ambiguous. Germline V lookup: CDR1 GTSNPN, CDR2 SVGIG (reference sequence). The CDR3 is 14 amino acids. V was cut by 2 bases and J by 0 bases, with 8 bases left in between. CDR3 coding DNA: TGTGCCTGGAGTCCCCCCTTTAGCAATCAGCCCCAGCATTTT. As protein: CAWSPPFSNQPQHF.